The 12 T cell receptor beta chains listed next were all sequenced from one sample in a study of cytomegalovirus exposure and HLA in healthy donors. The PCR was carried out with 60 Vbeta primers and 13 Jbeta primers. The data were produced by immunoSEQ multiplex PCR, yet TCRdb's version contains in-frame clones alone and is incomplete. This sample has about 160,000 clones, with around 80% found just once. The sample was PBMCs. These TCRs come from a male donor in good health and CMV-seropositive.

V and J are TRBV30 and TRBJ1-1; tentatively, D is TRBD1 (5 bases). The ends were cut back, 5 bases at V and 1 base at J, with 17 bases in the middle. The CDR3 contains 15 residues. The germline gives CDR1 GTSNPN, CDR2 SVGIG (reference sequence). The CDR3 reads CAWGGLSWGNTEAFF. Here the CDR3 DNA reads TGTGCCTGGGGGGGACTGTCTTGGGGGAACACTGAAGCTTTCTTT.

This chain joins TRBV7-2 and TRBJ1-1; D possibly corresponds to TRBD1 (6 bases). Germline V gene sequence: CDR1 SGHTA, CDR2 FQGNSA. This CDR3 contains 11 residues. V lost 6 bases, J lost 8 bases, and 10 bases lay in between. The CDR3: CASRQTGEAFF. In nucleotides, the CDR3 is TGTGCCAGCAGACAAACAGGGGAAGCTTTCTTT.

The chain joins TRBV6-6 to TRBJ1-5, with D possibly TRBD1 on 6 matching bases. Looked up from germline, CDR1 is MNHNY and CDR2 is SVGAGI (reference sequence). V lost 8 bases and J 4 bases, leaving 21 bases between the germline ends. The CDR3 totals 16 residues. DNA for the CDR3: TGTGCCAGCGCCCACGGGGGGGCGGAAGGAAATCAGCCCCAGCATTTT. Encoded protein: CASAHGGAEGNQPQHF.

The rearrangement uses TRBV4-1 and TRBJ2-2; 10 bases line up with TRBD2. Per the germline V gene, CDR1 is MGHRA and CDR2 is YSYEKL. With 4 bases clipped from V and 5 bases from J, the junction kept 13 bases outside the gene matches. The CDR3 extends over 18 amino acids. The CDR3 loop is CASSRSSSGSAGTGELFF. In nucleotides, the CDR3 is TGCGCCAGCAGCCGATCCTCTAGCGGGAGTGCGGGAACCGGGGAGCTGTTTTTT.

The chain couples TRBV29-1 to TRBJ2-7; 11 positions agree with TRBD1. Germline trimming cut 7 bases from V and 5 bases from J; bases unmatched to any gene: 4. Germline-derived CDR1 and CDR2 are SQVTM and ANQGSEA. The CDR3 is made up of 12 amino acids. The CDR3 DNA is TGCAGCGCCCGGGACAGGGGGGACGAGCAGTACTTC. Translation gives CSARDRGDEQYF.

The rearrangement uses TRBV18 and TRBJ2-7; 8 bases are shared with TRBD1. V was clipped by 6 bases and J by 5 bases; unmatched bases: 9. The CDR3 is 14 residues long. CDR1 and CDR2 (germline): KGHSH, LQKENI. The CDR3 region is CASSPGQGIHEQYF. CDR3 in DNA: TGTGCCAGCTCCCCTGGACAGGGAATCCACGAGCAGTACTTC.

This chain uses TRBV6-6 with TRBJ1-2; D is unresolved. Trimming cost V 2 bases and J 4 bases, with 11 bases left between them. Germline V lookup: CDR1 MNHNY, CDR2 SVGAGI (reference sequence). The CDR3 has 14 amino acids. The CDR3 is CASSYDAGGYGYTF. In DNA, the CDR3 is TGTGCCAGCAGTTACGATGCAGGTGGCTATGGCTACACCTTC.

This chain connects TRBV6-6 to TRBJ2-5; D is perhaps TRBD2 (6 bases). This CDR3 is built from 11 residues. V dropped 10 bases and J dropped 5 bases, with 11 bases sitting between them. The germline CDR1 and CDR2 sequences are MNHNY and SVGAGI (reference sequence). The CDR3 spells CATFGGETQYF. The CDR3 coding sequence is TGTGCCACCTTTGGAGGGGAGACCCAGTACTTC.

This clone came up once. The chain recombines TRBV15 with TRBJ1-1; D ambiguous. Germline loops: CDR1 LNHNV, CDR2 YYDKDF (reference sequence). Trimming pared 4 bases from V and 3 bases from J, leaving 12 bases between. The CDR3 loop spans 14 amino acids. The DNA for the CDR3 is TGTGCCACCAGCACCCCCTCCGGTCACACTGAAGCTTTCTTT. Its translation: CATSTPSGHTEAFF. Filled out from reference TRBV15 and TRBJ1-1, the complete variable domain reads DAMVIQNPRYQVTQFGKPVTLSCSQTLNHNVMYWYQQKSSQAPKLLFHYYDKDFNNEADTPDNFQSRRPNTSFCFLDIRSPGLGDTAMYLCATSTPSGHTEAFFGQGTRLTVV.

This clone was counted once. The chain employs TRBV30 and TRBJ1-5; 7 nucleotides match TRBD1. The length of the CDR3 is 15 residues. Germline V CDR1 and CDR2: GTSNPN, SVGIG (reference sequence). With V trimmed by 5 bases and J by 3 bases, 10 bases remained unmatched. The DNA of the CDR3 is TGTGCCTGGGGATCAGGGGGGTGGGACAATCAGCCCCAGCATTTT. This codes for CAWGSGGWDNQPQHF.

The CDR3 region is CASSFGTGTGAYEQYF. The CDR3 nucleotides read TGCGCCAGCAGCTTCGGGACCGGGACAGGTGCCTACGAGCAGTACTTC. The gene calls are TRBV5-1 and TRBJ2-7, with 8 bases lining up with TRBD1. Trimming removed 2 bases from V and 2 bases from J; junction bases left unmatched: 9. The germline CDR1 and CDR2 sequences are SGHRS and YFSETQ. The CDR3 is made up of 16 amino acids. Complete variable domain (other parts from reference TRBV5-1 and TRBJ2-7): KAGVTQTPRYLIKTRGQQVTLSCSPISGHRSVSWYQQTPGQGLQFLFEYFSETQRNKGNFPGRFSGRQFSNSRSEMNVSTLELGDSALYLCASSFGTGTGAYEQYFGPGTRLTVT.

This chain uses TRBV5-1 with TRBJ2-7, with TRBD1 matching 7 bases. V lost 4 bases, J lost 4 bases, and 5 bases stayed unmatched. Germline values: CDR1 SGHRS, CDR2 YFSETQ. This CDR3 is 13 amino acids long. In DNA, the CDR3 is TGCGCCAGCAGCCGGGACAGACCTTACGAGCAGTACTTC. It encodes CASSRDRPYEQYF.